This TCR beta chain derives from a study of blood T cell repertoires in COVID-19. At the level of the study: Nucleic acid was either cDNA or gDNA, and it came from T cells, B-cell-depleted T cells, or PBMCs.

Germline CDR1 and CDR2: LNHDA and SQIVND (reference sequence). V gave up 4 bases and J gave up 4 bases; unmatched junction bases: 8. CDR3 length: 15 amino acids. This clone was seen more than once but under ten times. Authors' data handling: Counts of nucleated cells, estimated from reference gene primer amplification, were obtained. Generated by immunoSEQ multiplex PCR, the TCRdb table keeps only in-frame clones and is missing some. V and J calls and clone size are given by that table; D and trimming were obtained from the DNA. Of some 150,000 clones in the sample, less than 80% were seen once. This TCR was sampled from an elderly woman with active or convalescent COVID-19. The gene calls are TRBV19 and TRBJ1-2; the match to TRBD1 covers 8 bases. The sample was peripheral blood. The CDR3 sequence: CASSKDRVSAYGYTF. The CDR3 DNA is TGTGCCAGTAGTAAGGACAGGGTCTCTGCCTATGGCTACACCTTC.